Following are 16 T cell receptor beta chains from one sample sequenced in a study of cytomegalovirus exposure and HLA in healthy donors. Vbeta (60) and Jbeta (13) primers were used in the PCR. Assay used: immunoSEQ multiplex PCR; TCRdb lists only in-frame clones, some missing. The table shows more than 140,000 clones, with roughly four fifths occurring only once. Source material: PBMCs. Receptors were obtained from a man aged 18-30 years in good health and CMV-seropositive.

V usage is TRBV7-9 and J usage is TRBJ1-4; D gene uncertain. Germline assignment: CDR1 SEHNR and CDR2 FQNEAQ (reference sequence). The CDR3 extends over 14 amino acids. The V gene lost 5 bases and the J gene lost 4 bases, with 11 bases spanning the gap. The CDR3 here is CASSPEEINEKLFF. The CDR3 region has the DNA TGTGCCAGCAGCCCTGAGGAGATTAATGAAAAACTGTTTTTT.

This chain connects TRBV9 to TRBJ1-2, with D tentatively TRBD1 (5 bases). Trimming took off 3 bases at V and 2 bases at J, with 17 bases between the two ends. CDR1 SGDLS and CDR2 YYNGEE come from the germline V gene. The CDR3 is 16 residues long. The CDR3, as DNA: TGTGCCAGCAGCGAGCGGGAACTTAGGGGAAACTATGGCTACACCTTC. Amino acid sequence: CASSERELRGNYGYTF.

This clone was recorded a few times. V gene TRBV5-6 combines with J gene TRBJ2-1, with TRBD1 matching over 9 bases. V was pared by 3 bases and J by 2 bases, with 9 bases of the junction left unmatched. CDR1 and CDR2 (germline): SGHDT, YYEEEE. The CDR3 contains 17 residues. The DNA of the CDR3 is TGTGCCAGCAGCTCGGAAACAGGGGGCAGAACCTACAATGAGCAGTTCTTC. Translated: CASSSETGGRTYNEQFF.

V and J are TRBV9 and TRBJ2-3, with D maybe TRBD2 (7 bases). The V gene lost 7 bases and the J gene lost 5 bases, with 17 bases spanning the gap. Germline assignment: CDR1 SGDLS and CDR2 YYNGEE. CDR3 length: 14 amino acids. This chain's CDR3 is CASSWGGQGDTQYF. CDR3 DNA: TGTGCCAGCTCCTGGGGGGGGCAGGGAGATACGCAGTATTTT.

The J gene is TRBJ1-4, the V gene TRBV4-2; no definite D call. The CDR3 runs 12 residues. The V gene's germline CDR1 is LGHNA and CDR2 YNFKEQ. The germline V and J ends were trimmed by 3 bases and 8 bases, with 7 bases remaining between them. The chain's CDR3 is CASSQRGEKLFF. CDR3 DNA sequence: TGTGCCAGCAGCCAGCGGGGAGAAAAACTGTTTTTT.

V is TRBV6-4 and J is TRBJ2-3, with D perhaps TRBD1 (6 bases). Germline CDR1 is MRHNA and CDR2 is SNTAGT. Between the trimmed V and J ends, which lost 4 bases and 1 base, there was a span of 6 bases. The CDR3 has 13 residues. Here the CDR3 reads CASSAGGTDTQYF. The DNA for the CDR3 is TGTGCCAGCAGTGCAGGGGGCACAGATACGCAGTATTTT.

This clone was recorded a few times. The rearrangement uses TRBV7-3 and TRBJ2-2; possibly TRBD2 for D (6 bases). V was trimmed by 8 bases and J by 4 bases, leaving 23 bases between them. The CDR3 has 17 residues. Germline V gene sequence: CDR1 SGHTA, CDR2 FQGTGA. CDR3: CASAPGGGGLLTGELFF. DNA of the CDR3: TGTGCCAGCGCCCCAGGTGGGGGAGGCCTACTCACCGGGGAGCTGTTTTTT.

The chain uses TRBV6-1 and TRBJ1-2, with a weak D call TRBD1 (6 bases). The CDR3 covers 13 residues. The germline CDR1 and CDR2 sequences are MNHNS and SASEGT. The germline V and J ends were trimmed by 7 bases and 5 bases, with 14 bases remaining between them. In DNA, the CDR3 is TGTGCCAGCACCTCCCAGAGGGGGTATGGCTACACCTTC. Translation gives CASTSQRGYGYTF.

The rearrangement joins TRBV29-1 to TRBJ2-3, with unresolved D. Trimming shortened V by 4 bases and J by 2 bases, and 10 bases separated the two germline ends. CDR1 is SQVTM and CDR2 is ANQGSEA in the germline V gene. The CDR3 contains 13 residues. The CDR3 region has the DNA TGCAGCGTTGTTAGCAGATTCACAGATACGCAGTATTTT. Translated: CSVVSRFTDTQYF.

The rearrangement links TRBV14 to TRBJ1-2, with unresolved D. Germline CDR1 reads SGHDN; CDR2 reads FVKESK. The CDR3 runs 14 residues. V shed 1 base and J shed 5 bases, with 11 bases lying between them. The CDR3 here is CASSQADRGYGYTF. Written as DNA, the CDR3 is TGTGCCAGCAGCCAAGCTGACCGAGGATATGGCTACACCTTC.

V usage is TRBV27 and J usage is TRBJ1-4; tentative D call: TRBD1 (6 bases). Trimming shortened V by 5 bases and J by 5 bases, and 18 bases separated the two germline ends. CDR1 MNHEY and CDR2 SMNVEV come from the germline V gene (reference sequence). The CDR3 is 16 amino acids. CDR3 residues: CASSQYQGRGNEKLFF. The DNA of the CDR3 is TGTGCCAGCAGTCAATACCAGGGAAGGGGGAATGAAAAACTGTTTTTT.

The rearrangement links TRBV5-1 to TRBJ2-5; 7 bases are shared with TRBD2. CDR1 is SGHRS and CDR2 is YFSETQ in the germline V gene. V lost 3 bases, J lost 5 bases, and 4 bases stayed unmatched. This CDR3 contains 13 residues. CDR3 bases: TGCGCCAGCAGCTCGGGGGGTCGGGAGACCCAGTACTTC. This encodes CASSSGGRETQYF.

The chain links TRBV2 to TRBJ2-5; 9 bases agree with TRBD1. There are 13 residues in the CDR3. The ends lost 6 bases at V and 2 bases at J; junction bases unmatched: 1. Per germline, CDR1 SNHLY and CDR2 FYNNEI. The CDR3 sequence: CASRQGAQETQYF. The CDR3 region has the DNA TGTGCCAGCAGACAGGGGGCGCAAGAGACCCAGTACTTC.

J is TRBJ2-7 and V is TRBV2; possibly TRBD1 for D (5 bases). The V gene's germline CDR1 is SNHLY and CDR2 FYNNEI. This CDR3 comprises 17 residues. V was pared by 1 base and J by 0 bases, with 16 bases between. The DNA for the CDR3 is TGTGCCAGCAGTGAAGTCCTAGGACAAAGAGTCTCCTACGAGCAGTACTTC. Protein product: CASSEVLGQRVSYEQYF.

The chain uses TRBV28 and TRBJ2-7, with 10 nucleotides matching TRBD2. In germline, CDR1 is MDHEN, CDR2 SYDVKM. V shed 5 bases, J shed 2 bases, and the junction held 9 bases outside the gene matches. The CDR3 sequence is 16 residues long. DNA for the CDR3: TGTGCCAGCAGTCTACTTAGCGGGGGGAAGCCCTACGAGCAGTACTTC. It translates to CASSLLSGGKPYEQYF. Together with reference TRBV28 and TRBJ2-7, the CDR3 gives the full variable domain: DVKVTQSSRYLVKRTGEKVFLECVQDMDHENMFWYRQDPGLGLRLIYFSYDVKMKEKGDIPEGYSVSREKKERFSLILESASTNQTSMYLCASSLLSGGKPYEQYFGPGTRLTVT.

The chain joins TRBV4-1 to TRBJ2-3; 7 bases fit TRBD2. Germline assignment: CDR1 MGHRA and CDR2 YSYEKL. This CDR3 has 19 residues. The J segment lost 0 bases and the V segment lost 3 bases, leaving 15 bases of the junction unmatched. CDR3 region: CASSHAGGRGAKSTDTQYF. CDR3 in DNA: TGCGCCAGCAGCCATGCTGGCGGGAGAGGGGCAAAGAGCACAGATACGCAGTATTTT.